The 12 T cell receptor beta chains listed next were all sequenced from one sample in a study of glioma-infiltrating T cells. Using RNA template, CDR3s of TCR alpha and beta were amplified with iRepertoire arm-PCR. In TCRdb, the multiplex PCR reads were re-called with MiXCR into one record per CDR3 protein. The table has tens of thousands of distinct CDR3 sequences, about 25% seen once; the top ten hold over 5%. The material sequenced was glioma tissue, nonneoplastic brain tissue, or PBMCs (not recorded which). These receptor sequences come from a human donor with low-grade glioma or glioblastoma, undergoing nonglioma brain surgery, or in good health (not recorded which).

The chain uses TRBV7-2 and TRBJ2-3; D is ambiguous. The CDR3 has 16 amino acids. V lost 3 bases, J lost 8 bases, and 21 bases lay in between. Germline-derived CDR1 and CDR2 are SGHTA and FQGNSA. In DNA form, the CDR3 reads TGTGCCAGCAGCTTGGACGGGCCAGCGAGGAGTGCTACGCAGTATTTT. Protein sequence: CASSLDGPARSATQYF. Full variable domain (remainder filled in from reference TRBV7-2 and TRBJ2-3): GAGVSQSPSNKVTEKGKDVELRCDPISGHTALYWYRQSLGQGLEFLIYFQGNSAPDKSGLPSDRFSAERTGGSVSTLTIQRTQQEDSAVYLCASSLDGPARSATQYFGPGTRLTVL.

The genes are TRBV20-1 and TRBJ2-1; 12 nucleotides align to TRBD2. The CDR3 totals 16 residues. Germline assignment: CDR1 DFQATT and CDR2 SNEGSKA (reference sequence). The junction had 7 bases not matched to a gene; V was cut back by 7 bases and J by 0 bases. CDR3 loop: CSVRTSGISSYNEQFF. CDR3 sequence (DNA): TGCAGTGTCCGGACTAGCGGGATTAGCTCCTACAATGAGCAGTTCTTC.

This chain links TRBV6-4 with TRBJ1-5; unclear D gene. Between the trimmed V and J ends, which lost 7 bases and 3 bases, there was a span of 1 base. The CDR3 has 10 amino acids. Germline CDR1 is MRHNA and CDR2 is SNTAGT. The CDR3 DNA is TGTGCCAGCAACAATCAGCCCCAGCATTTT. It translates to CASNNQPQHF.

This clonotype was seen many times. The chain recombines TRBV6-1 with TRBJ2-7, with 8 bases that match TRBD1. The CDR3 runs to 12 residues. Trimming at V came to 4 bases and at J to 7 bases, leaving 3 bases not matched to a gene. Looked up from germline, CDR1 is MNHNS and CDR2 is SASEGT. For the CDR3, the DNA is TGTGCCAGCAGTGGACAGGGGCGGGAGCAGTACTTC. Translating it yields CASSGQGREQYF.

This clonotype was seen repeatedly, ten times or more. This chain joins TRBV7-9 and TRBJ2-1, with D perhaps assigned TRBD1 or TRBD2 (5 bases each). CDR1 is SEHNR, CDR2 FQNEAQ, per germline (reference sequence). Trimming cost V 4 bases and J 12 bases, with 16 bases left between them. CDR3 length: 13 amino acids. Here the CDR3 reads CASSSMGVGGQFF. The CDR3 DNA sequence: TGTGCCAGCAGCTCCATGGGGGTTGGGGGGCAGTTCTTC. Together with reference TRBV7-9 and TRBJ2-1, the CDR3 gives the full variable domain: DTGVSQNPRHKITKRGQNVTFRCDPISEHNRLYWYRQTLGQGPEFLTYFQNEAQLEKSRLLSDRFSAERPKGSFSTLEIQRTEQGDSAMYLCASSSMGVGGQFFGPGTRLTVL.

This clonotype was counted ten times or more. The chain recombines TRBV18 with TRBJ1-3, with D maybe TRBD1 (5 bases). The CDR3 loop spans 14 amino acids. Per germline, CDR1 KGHSH and CDR2 LQKENI. Trimming left V 1 base short and J 4 bases short, with 8 bases between. DNA of the CDR3: TGTGCCAGCTCACCACAGGGGTCCGGAAACACCATATATTTT. Translating gives CASSPQGSGNTIYF.

Many counts were recorded for this clonotype. V usage is TRBV3-1 and J usage is TRBJ2-2; possibly TRBD1 for D (5 bases). The CDR3 spans 15 residues. Germline values: CDR1 LGHDT, CDR2 YNNKEL (reference sequence). Deletions cut 4 bases from V and 7 bases from J, with 16 bases between. CDR3 sequence: CASSPLPGWIGELFF. The CDR3 DNA sequence: TGTGCCAGCAGCCCTCTCCCAGGGTGGATCGGGGAGCTGTTTTTT.

This clonotype occurred a few times. V gene TRBV5-1 combines with J gene TRBJ2-1, with TRBD2 matching 9 bases. CDR1 and CDR2 from the germline V gene are SGHRS and YFSETQ. V gave up 2 bases and J gave up 5 bases; unmatched junction bases: 5. CDR3 length: 15 residues. This chain's CDR3 is CASSFLAGRNNEQFF. Here the CDR3 DNA reads TGCGCCAGCAGCTTCCTAGCGGGAAGGAACAATGAGCAGTTCTTC.

This chain links TRBV5-1 with TRBJ1-1; D gene unclear. This CDR3 spans 15 amino acids. Germline CDR1 is SGHRS and CDR2 is YFSETQ. With 0 bases removed from V and 1 base from J, the gap between germline ends came to 10 bases. CDR3 sequence reads: CASSLERGKNTEAFF. The CDR3 region has the DNA TGCGCCAGCAGCTTGGAGCGGGGAAAGAACACTGAAGCTTTCTTT.

In regard to this clonotype: A read error may be the cause here, since a much bigger clone is one base away. The chain uses TRBV4-1 and TRBJ1-1, with D possibly matching TRBD1 (6 bases). Trimming removed 1 base at V and 11 bases at J, with 23 bases between. The CDR3 runs 16 residues. Germline V gives CDR1 MGHRA, CDR2 YSYEKL. CDR3 amino acids: CASSQAPFRGPLRAFF. The CDR3 DNA reads as TGCGCCAGCAGCCAAGCTCCATTCAGGGGCCCCCTGAGGGCTTTCTTT.

This clonotype was observed at least ten times. The gene calls are TRBV20-1 and TRBJ2-3; 7 positions agree with TRBD1. The CDR3 is made up of 15 amino acids. With 1 base clipped from V and 3 bases from J, the junction kept 7 bases outside the gene matches. In germline, CDR1 is DFQATT, CDR2 SNEGSKA (reference sequence). The CDR3 bases are TGCAGTGCTAGAGTTTACAGGGGAACGACAGATACGCAGTATTTT. It translates to CSARVYRGTTDTQYF.

As concerns this clonotype: Being one base from a much bigger clone, this may be a read error. The rearrangement uses TRBV12-3 or TRBV12-4 and TRBJ1-1; D not certain. The CDR3 spans 15 residues. CDR3 bases: TGTCCCAGCAGTTCCACCCCCAACCGGAGGACTGAAGCTTTCTTT. Translated, it gives CPSSSTPNRRTEAFF.